This T cell receptor (beta chain) was retrieved from a study of cytomegalovirus exposure and HLA in healthy donors. CDR3 length: 17 residues. Germline V CDR1 and CDR2: GTSNPN, SVGIG (reference sequence). J lost 6 bases, V lost 7 bases, and 12 bases had no gene match. The PCR employed 60 Vbeta primers together with 13 Jbeta primers. Only in-frame clones appear in the TCRdb table, and some are missing; sequencing was by immunoSEQ multiplex PCR. The sample lists under 150,000 clones; more than 60% were seen once. The material sequenced was PBMCs. The chain uses TRBV30 and TRBJ2-4; 16 bases are shared with TRBD2. The sequence was obtained from a woman between 40 and 55 years old in good health and CMV-seronegative. The DNA of the CDR3 is TGTGCCTTTCTCCCGGGACTAGCGGGGGGGTTTGTAAACATTCAGTACTTC. Translated, it gives CAFLPGLAGGFVNIQYF.